This T cell receptor beta chain was identified during a study of blood T cells in healthy people across ages. Study outcomes and limitations: Observed TCR beta diversity per million T cells went down as age went up. This fall followed a roughly linear course with age.

This clonotype was seen a few times. Its antigen is unidentified. V was trimmed by 0 bases and J by 0 bases, leaving 5 bases between them. Germline CDR1 is DFQATT and CDR2 is SNEGSKA (reference sequence). The CDR3 spans 13 residues. A second about 6 to 12 cycle PCR used barcoded and J-beta primers. TCRdb reprocessed the 5' RACE reads via MiXCR and lists one record per CDR3 protein. The sample shows approximately 580,000 distinct CDR3 sequences, 24% of them seen only once. The sample was also reused in another study, on T cells of mothers and their children.

The receptor comes from a boy between 10 and 17 years old in good health. This rearrangement joins TRBV20-1 to TRBJ1-2; D not certain. Material: blood. CDR3 region: CSAREFSNYGYTF. The DNA for the CDR3 is TGCAGTGCTAGAGAGTTTTCTAACTATGGCTACACCTTC.